Following are 5 T cell receptor beta chains from one sample sequenced in a study of shared clonotypes between healthy human individuals (dated by TCRdb to the early 2020s). Libraries were prepared through the immunoSEQ multiplex PCR assay. The immuneACCESS repertoire file appears here via TCRdb, limited to in-frame rearrangements. These files lack a portion of the clones; in checked studies, under half of the deficit traces to unresolved V genes, and the cause of the others is not known. The sample table holds about 530,000 clones, of which about 79% were seen once. The ten largest make up approximately 13% of the sample. The sample taken for sequencing was PBMCs. These receptors were collected from a woman in her thirties or forties in good health. Some clones in this sample may be carry-over from other donors' samples.

In its sample, this clone was seen a few times. The gene calls are TRBV5-1 and TRBJ2-1; 10 bases match TRBD2. Germline CDR1 SGHRS, CDR2 YFSETQ. Germline trimming cut 5 bases from V and 8 bases from J; bases unmatched to any gene: 13. This CDR3 has 16 residues. The CDR3 DNA is TGCGCCAGCAGTCCAGGACTAGCGGAAGGGGCCCATGAGCAGTTCTTC. This sequence encodes CASSPGLAEGAHEQFF. Using reference TRBV5-1 and TRBJ2-1 for the parts outside the CDR3, the full variable domain is KAGVTQTPRYLIKTRGQQVTLSCSPISGHRSVSWYQQTPGQGLQFLFEYFSETQRNKGNFPGRFSGRQFSNSRSEMNVSTLELGDSALYLCASSPGLAEGAHEQFFGPGTRLTVL.

This chain links TRBV6-5 with TRBJ2-7; 7 nucleotides match TRBD2. The trim removed 8 bases at V and 6 bases at J, leaving 16 bases unmatched. The CDR3 spans 15 residues. The germline CDR1 and CDR2 sequences are MNHEY and SVGAGI. The CDR3 DNA follows: TGTGCCAGCCTAGATAGGTCTAGCGGCCCTCGCGAGCAGTACTTC. Protein: CASLDRSSGPREQYF.

The gene calls are TRBV18 and TRBJ1-4; no clear D. Between the trimmed V and J ends, which lost 3 bases and 8 bases, there was a span of 10 bases. The CDR3 runs to 13 residues. Germline V lookup: CDR1 KGHSH, CDR2 LQKENI. CDR3 sequence reads: CASSPQAGEKLFF. The CDR3 DNA sequence: TGTGCCAGCTCACCTCAGGCTGGCGAAAAACTGTTTTTT.

This rearrangement joins TRBV28 to TRBJ1-3; D gene ambiguous. V shed 8 bases and J shed 2 bases, with 13 bases lying between them. From germline, CDR1 is MDHEN and CDR2 SYDVKM. CDR3 length: 14 amino acids. CDR3 residues: CASGPAGAGNTIYF. The CDR3 nucleotides read TGTGCCAGCGGTCCAGCGGGAGCTGGAAACACCATATATTTT.

The chain combines TRBV15 with TRBJ2-7, with 8 bases matching TRBD1. The CDR3 runs to 14 residues. Germline-derived CDR1 and CDR2 are LNHNV and YYDKDF (reference sequence). Trimming took 6 bases from V and 6 from J; bases not matched to a gene: 10. CDR3 residues: CATSWQGARSEQYF. CDR3 DNA sequence: TGTGCCACCAGTTGGCAGGGGGCGCGGAGCGAGCAGTACTTC. Based on the CDR3 plus reference TRBV15 and TRBJ2-7, the full variable domain is DAMVIQNPRYQVTQFGKPVTLSCSQTLNHNVMYWYQQKSSQAPKLLFHYYDKDFNNEADTPDNFQSRRPNTSFCFLDIRSPGLGDTAMYLCATSWQGARSEQYFGPGTRLTVT.